This T cell receptor (beta chain) derives from a study of blood T cells in healthy people across ages. Findings of the study overall: Any conclusive comparison of naive versus antigen-experienced cells was prevented by using unsorted PBMCs.

As for this clonotype: Antigen: not known.

Together with a sample-barcoded 5' primer, a J-beta primer mix was included in a second PCR lasting about 6 to 11 cycles. Each cDNA molecule carried a tag from a template-switch adaptor that contained 12 random nucleotides. Via MiXCR, TCRdb re-called the 5' RACE reads, giving one row per CDR3 protein. The sample lists roughly 800,000 distinct CDR3 sequences; 58% were seen once. CDR3 size: 12 residues. Trimming left V 6 bases short and J 7 bases short, with 11 bases between. The sample providers were healthy Caucasian people from Russia, aged roughly 6 to 95. No fewer than 6 micrograms of total RNA were isolated from every sample.

The gene calls are TRBV12-3 or TRBV12-4 and TRBJ2-3; tentative D call: TRBD2 (5 bases). The TCR sequence derives from a man aged 25-45 years in good health. The sequenced sample consisted of blood. CDR3 bases: TGTGCCAGCAGGCCACGAGGGAATACGCAGTATTTT. Protein product: CASRPRGNTQYF.